This T cell receptor beta chain is from a study of human T cells and chemical hapten exposure. About the study: Skin on the upper inner arm, around 2 cm by around 2 cm in size, was sensitized with 2% DPC.

Time point: patch test 2, 6 weeks after DPC sensitization. Treatment: therapeutic diphenylcyclopropenone sensitization with weekly scalp DPC. TCRdb processed the RACE reads anew with MiXCR; each CDR3 protein has one entry. This sample has tens of thousands of distinct CDR3 sequences, with around 9% found just once. With V trimmed by 2 bases and J by 4 bases, 10 bases remained unmatched. The length of the CDR3 is 16 residues. Germline assignment: CDR1 SNHLY and CDR2 FYNNEI. This clonotype was counted many times. The sample in question was whole blood, obtained in connection with sensitization to the hapten diphenylcyclopropenone (DPC). The chain recombines TRBV2 with TRBJ1-2; TRBD1 matches 7 bases. The sequence came from a middle-aged woman with alopecia areata. Some clones in this sample may be carry-over from other donors' samples. CDR3 DNA sequence: TGTGCCAGCAGTGAATGGTTGCAGGGGGGAGCCTATGGCTACACCTTC. Amino acids: CASSEWLQGGAYGYTF. The complete variable domain, with remaining parts taken from reference TRBV2 and TRBJ1-2, reads EPEVTQTPSHQVTQMGQEVILRCVPISNHLYFYWYRQILGQKVEFLVSFYNNEISEKSEIFDDQFSVERPDGSNFTLKIRSTKLEDSAMYFCASSEWLQGGAYGYTFGSGTRLTVV.